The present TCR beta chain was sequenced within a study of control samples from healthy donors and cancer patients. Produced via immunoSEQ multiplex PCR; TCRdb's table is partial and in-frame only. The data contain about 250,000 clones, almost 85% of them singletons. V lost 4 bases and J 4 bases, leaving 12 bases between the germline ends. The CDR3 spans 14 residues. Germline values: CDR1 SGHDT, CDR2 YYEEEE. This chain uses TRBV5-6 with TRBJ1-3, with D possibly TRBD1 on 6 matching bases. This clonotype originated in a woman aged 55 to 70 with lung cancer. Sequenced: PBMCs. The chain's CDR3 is CASSPDRLGNTIYF. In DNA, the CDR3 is TGTGCCAGCAGCCCCGACAGGTTAGGAAACACCATATATTTT.